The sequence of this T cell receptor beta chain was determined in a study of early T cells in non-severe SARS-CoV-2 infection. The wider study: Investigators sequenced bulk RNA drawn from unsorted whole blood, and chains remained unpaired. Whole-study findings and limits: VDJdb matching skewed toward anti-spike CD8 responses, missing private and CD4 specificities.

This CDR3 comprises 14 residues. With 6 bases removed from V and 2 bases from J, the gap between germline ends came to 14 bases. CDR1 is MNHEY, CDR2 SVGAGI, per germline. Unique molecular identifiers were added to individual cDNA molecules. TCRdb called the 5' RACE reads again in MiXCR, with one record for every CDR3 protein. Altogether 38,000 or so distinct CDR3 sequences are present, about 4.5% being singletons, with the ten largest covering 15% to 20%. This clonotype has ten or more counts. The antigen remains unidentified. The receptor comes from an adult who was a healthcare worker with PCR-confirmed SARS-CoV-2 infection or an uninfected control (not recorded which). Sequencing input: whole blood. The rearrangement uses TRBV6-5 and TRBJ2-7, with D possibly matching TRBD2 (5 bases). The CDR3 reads CASSPTRRAYEQYF. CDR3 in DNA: TGTGCCAGCAGCCCTACAAGGCGGGCCTACGAGCAGTACTTC.